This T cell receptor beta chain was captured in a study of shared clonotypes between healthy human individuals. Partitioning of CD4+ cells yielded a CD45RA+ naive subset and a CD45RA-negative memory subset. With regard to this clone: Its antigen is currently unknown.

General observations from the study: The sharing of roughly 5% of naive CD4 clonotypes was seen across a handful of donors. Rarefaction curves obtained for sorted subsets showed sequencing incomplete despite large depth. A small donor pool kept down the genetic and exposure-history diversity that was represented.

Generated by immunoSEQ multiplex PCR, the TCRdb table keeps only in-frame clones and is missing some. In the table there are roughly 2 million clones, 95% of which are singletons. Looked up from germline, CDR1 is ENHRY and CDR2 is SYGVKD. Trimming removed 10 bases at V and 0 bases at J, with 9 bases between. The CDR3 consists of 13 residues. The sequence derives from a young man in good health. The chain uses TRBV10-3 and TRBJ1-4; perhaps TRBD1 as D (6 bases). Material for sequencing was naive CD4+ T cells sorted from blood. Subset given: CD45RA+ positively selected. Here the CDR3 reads CATGGATNEKLFF. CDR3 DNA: TGTGCCACCGGGGGCGCAACTAATGAAAAACTGTTTTTT.